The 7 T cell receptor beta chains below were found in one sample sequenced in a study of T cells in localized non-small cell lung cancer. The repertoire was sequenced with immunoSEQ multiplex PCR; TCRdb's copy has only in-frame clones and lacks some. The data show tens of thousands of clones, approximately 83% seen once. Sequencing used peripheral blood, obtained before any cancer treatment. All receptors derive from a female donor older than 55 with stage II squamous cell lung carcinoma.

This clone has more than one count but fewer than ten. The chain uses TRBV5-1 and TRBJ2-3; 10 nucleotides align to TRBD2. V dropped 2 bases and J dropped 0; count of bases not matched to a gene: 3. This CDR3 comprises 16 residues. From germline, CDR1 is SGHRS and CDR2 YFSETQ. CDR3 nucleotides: TGCGCCAGCAGCTTAAGGACTAGCGGAAGCACAGATACGCAGTATTTT. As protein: CASSLRTSGSTDTQYF.

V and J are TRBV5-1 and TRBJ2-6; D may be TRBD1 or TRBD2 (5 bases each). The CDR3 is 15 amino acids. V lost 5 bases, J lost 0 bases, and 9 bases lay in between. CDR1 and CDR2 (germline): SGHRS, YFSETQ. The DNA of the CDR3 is TGCGCCAGCAGGGGGGATCCCTCTGGGGCCAACGTCCTGACTTTC. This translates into CASRGDPSGANVLTF.

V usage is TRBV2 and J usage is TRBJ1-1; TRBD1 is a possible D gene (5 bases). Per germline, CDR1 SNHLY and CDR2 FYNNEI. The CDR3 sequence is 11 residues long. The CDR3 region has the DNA TGTGTCAGGCAGGGTAACACTGAAGCTTTCTTT. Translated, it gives CVRQGNTEAFF.

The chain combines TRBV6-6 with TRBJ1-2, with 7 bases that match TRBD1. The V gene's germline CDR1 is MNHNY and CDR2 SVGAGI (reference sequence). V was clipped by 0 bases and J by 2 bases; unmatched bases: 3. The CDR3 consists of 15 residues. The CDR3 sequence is CASSYSRGQNYGYTF. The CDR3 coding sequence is TGTGCCAGCAGTTACTCGAGGGGACAGAACTATGGCTACACCTTC.

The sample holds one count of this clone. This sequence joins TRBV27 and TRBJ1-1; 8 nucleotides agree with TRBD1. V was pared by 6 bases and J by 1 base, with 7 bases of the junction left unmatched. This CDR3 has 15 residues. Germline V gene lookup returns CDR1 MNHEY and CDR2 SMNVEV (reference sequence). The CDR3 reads CASSQGTGGNTEAFF. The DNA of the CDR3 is TGTGCCAGCAGCCAGGGGACAGGAGGGAACACTGAAGCTTTCTTT.

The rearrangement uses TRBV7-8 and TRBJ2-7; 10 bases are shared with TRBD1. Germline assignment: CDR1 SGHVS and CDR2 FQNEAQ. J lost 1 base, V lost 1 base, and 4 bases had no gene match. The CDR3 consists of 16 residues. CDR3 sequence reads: CASSLGGQGRSYEQYF. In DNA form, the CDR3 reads TGTGCCAGCAGCTTAGGGGGACAGGGGCGGTCCTACGAGCAGTACTTC.

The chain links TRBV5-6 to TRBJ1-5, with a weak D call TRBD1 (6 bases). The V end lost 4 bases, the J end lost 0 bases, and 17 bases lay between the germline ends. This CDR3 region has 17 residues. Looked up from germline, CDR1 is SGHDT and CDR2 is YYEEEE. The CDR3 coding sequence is TGTGCCAGCAGCGAACAAGGGGGGTTGCCTAGCAATCAGCCCCAGCATTTT. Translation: CASSEQGGLPSNQPQHF.